Below are 10 T cell receptor beta chains sequenced from a single sample in a study of T cell changes during pregnancy in multiple sclerosis. Clones were sequenced by immunoSEQ multiplex PCR, and TCRdb holds only the in-frame ones, with some missing. This sample has about 92,000 clones, with under 95% found just once. Sequencing was performed on peripheral blood, taken in the first trimester of pregnancy. Receptors originate from a female donor with multiple sclerosis, enrolled in a pregnancy study.

The V gene is TRBV7-6, the J gene TRBJ2-7; 9 bases line up with TRBD2. V was pared by 4 bases and J by 0 bases, with 13 bases of the junction left unmatched. The CDR3 runs 18 residues. The V gene's germline CDR1 is SGHVS and CDR2 FNYEAQ. The chain's CDR3 is CASSSLAGRTHSSYEQYF. The CDR3 DNA sequence: TGTGCCAGCAGCTCTCTAGCGGGGCGAACACATAGCTCCTACGAGCAGTACTTC.

The gene calls are TRBV4-2 and TRBJ2-1, with 8 positions matching TRBD2. This CDR3 has 17 residues. The junction had 9 bases not matched to a gene; V was cut back by 0 bases and J by 5 bases. The germline CDR1 and CDR2 sequences are LGHNA and YNFKEQ. The CDR3, as DNA: TGTGCCAGCAGCCAAGATTGGGGCGGGGGGCCTCACAATGAGCAGTTCTTC. Translated, it gives CASSQDWGGGPHNEQFF.

The J gene is TRBJ2-2, the V gene TRBV28; the match to TRBD2 covers 15 bases. This CDR3 contains 17 residues. Trimming at V came to 6 bases and at J to 4 bases, leaving 6 bases not matched to a gene. Germline lookup yields CDR1 MDHEN and CDR2 SYDVKM. CDR3 amino acids: CASRLPGLAGGTGELFF. The CDR3 bases are TGTGCCAGCAGGCTTCCGGGACTAGCGGGAGGCACCGGGGAGCTGTTTTTT.

This clone showed up just once. This chain connects TRBV28 to TRBJ2-7; 7 nucleotides match TRBD2. V trimming: 5 bases; J trimming: 1 base; junction bases outside the gene matches: 8. The CDR3 is made up of 15 amino acids. CDR1 is MDHEN and CDR2 is SYDVKM in the germline V gene. The CDR3 spells CASSPSGAPSYEQYF. The CDR3 DNA sequence: TGTGCCAGCAGTCCAAGCGGGGCGCCTTCCTACGAGCAGTACTTC.

The chain uses TRBV19 and TRBJ2-7; D perhaps matches TRBD2 (6 bases). Per the germline V gene, CDR1 is LNHDA and CDR2 is SQIVND (reference sequence). The CDR3 is 13 amino acids. Trimming removed 9 bases from V and 5 bases from J, with 17 bases in between. The chain's CDR3 is CASSDGGGHEQYF. The CDR3 bases are TGTGCCAGCTCGGATGGGGGAGGACACGAGCAGTACTTC. The full variable domain, its missing parts supplied by reference TRBV19 and TRBJ2-7, is DGGITQSPKYLFRKEGQNVTLSCEQNLNHDAMYWYRQDPGQGLRLIYYSQIVNDFQKGDIAEGYSVSREKKESFPLTVTSAQKNPTAFYLCASSDGGGHEQYFGPGTRLTVT.

The chain is built from TRBV23-1 and TRBJ2-3; 9 bases map to TRBD2. TRBV23-1 is flagged as an ORF with uncertain function. CDR3 length: 17 residues. Trimming removed 1 base from V and 2 bases from J; junction bases left unmatched: 7. This CDR3 is CASSQLASGTHTDTQYF. DNA for the CDR3: TGCGCCAGCAGTCAATTGGCTAGCGGGACACACACAGATACGCAGTATTTT.

The chain links TRBV5-1 to TRBJ1-4; tentatively, D is TRBD1 (5 bases). There are 14 residues in the CDR3. Germline V gives CDR1 SGHRS, CDR2 YFSETQ. Trimming stripped 7 bases from V and 4 bases from J, with 14 bases between. As DNA, the CDR3 is TGCGCCAGCGGGACGTCCGGGAGTAATGAAAAACTGTTTTTT. It yields the protein CASGTSGSNEKLFF.

V usage is TRBV4-1 and J usage is TRBJ2-5; D is ambiguous. The length of the CDR3 is 14 residues. V shed 0 bases and J shed 5 bases, with 10 bases lying between them. The germline gives CDR1 MGHRA, CDR2 YSYEKL. This CDR3 is CASSQEPIRETQYF. The CDR3 bases are TGCGCCAGCAGCCAAGAACCTATCCGGGAGACCCAGTACTTC.

CDR3 nucleotides: TGTGCCAGCAGCCTAAGACACGTTAATGAAAAACTGTTTTTT. Amino acid sequence: CASSLRHVNEKLFF. The chain is built from TRBV7-2 and TRBJ1-4; no clear D. The CDR3 length is 14 residues. CDR1 and CDR2 from the germline V gene are SGHTA and FQGNSA. V lost 5 bases and J 4 bases, leaving 11 bases between the germline ends.

The chain is built from TRBV5-1 and TRBJ2-3; possible D gene TRBD2, 5 bases. The V gene's germline CDR1 is SGHRS and CDR2 YFSETQ. The CDR3 length is 13 residues. Trimming removed 4 bases at V and 2 bases at J, with 8 bases between. The CDR3 protein is CASSDGVTDTQYF. The CDR3 DNA reads TGCGCCAGCAGCGACGGGGTCACAGATACGCAGTATTTT.